A selection of T cell receptor beta chains follows, all from one sample in a study of cytomegalovirus exposure and HLA in healthy donors. The table came from immunoSEQ multiplex PCR; TCRdb's copy has only in-frame clones and leaves some out. This sample has about 130,000 clones, with roughly 71% found just once. Sequencing was done on a sample of PBMCs. The receptors were sampled from a woman aged 45-59 years in good health and CMV-seropositive. CDR3s include the opening cysteine and the closing phenylalanine or tryptophan. A D gene is named only where the DNA matches it firmly. Some rows mark clone size as missing; the rest say once, few, many or name a class of expanded clone.

j_call: TRBJ1-3; v_call: TRBV7-8; cdr3_length: 15; d_call: -; clone_size: once; cdr3_nt: TGTGCCAGCAGCTCTTCACTGGACAGCAGAAACACCATATATTTT; cdr3_aa: CASSSSLDSRNTIYF
j_call: TRBJ2-5; v_call: TRBV7-2; cdr3_length: 13; d_call: -; clone_size: -; cdr3_nt: TGTGCCAGCAGCCTCTTGGGGGGTCAGACCCAGTACTTC; cdr3_aa: CASSLLGGQTQYF
j_call: TRBJ1-2; v_call: TRBV5-1; cdr3_length: 13; d_call: TRBD1; clone_size: -; cdr3_nt: TGCGCCAGCAGCGTGGACAGGGAGTATGGCTACACCTTC; cdr3_aa: CASSVDREYGYTF
j_call: TRBJ2-3; v_call: TRBV2; cdr3_length: 14; d_call: TRBD1; clone_size: -; cdr3_nt: TGTGCCAGCAGCGTACAGGGGACGACAGATACGCAGTATTTT; cdr3_aa: CASSVQGTTDTQYF
j_call: TRBJ2-3; v_call: TRBV9; cdr3_length: 12; d_call: -; clone_size: -; cdr3_nt: TGTGCCAGCAGCGTAGATCTAGATACGCAGTATTTT; cdr3_aa: CASSVDLDTQYF
j_call: TRBJ2-5; v_call: TRBV4-1; cdr3_length: 16; d_call: TRBD2; clone_size: -; cdr3_nt: TGCGCCAGCAGCGAGGGGAGTCTAGCGGACCAAGAGACCCAGTACTTC; cdr3_aa: CASSEGSLADQETQYF
j_call: TRBJ2-3; v_call: TRBV5-6; cdr3_length: 14; d_call: -; clone_size: -; cdr3_nt: TGTGCCAGCAGCTTAGGTTCGGGTTCAGATACGCAGTATTTT; cdr3_aa: CASSLGSGSDTQYF
j_call: TRBJ2-3; v_call: TRBV9; cdr3_length: 17; d_call: TRBD2; clone_size: -; cdr3_nt: TGTGCCAGCAGCGTAGACCCGCCTAGCGGACTCACAGATACGCAGTATTTT; cdr3_aa: CASSVDPPSGLTDTQYF
j_call: TRBJ2-5; v_call: TRBV5-1; cdr3_length: 15; d_call: TRBD1; clone_size: -; cdr3_nt: TGCGCCAGCAGCTTGGTGGCAGGGGGCGGCGAGACCCAGTACTTC; cdr3_aa: CASSLVAGGGETQYF
j_call: TRBJ2-5; v_call: TRBV30; cdr3_length: 12; d_call: -; clone_size: -; cdr3_nt: TGTGCCGGACGGGACGCGGGGGAGACCCAGTACTTC; cdr3_aa: CAGRDAGETQYF
j_call: TRBJ1-1; v_call: TRBV29-1; cdr3_length: 14; d_call: TRBD1; clone_size: -; cdr3_nt: TGCAGCCTCGGGACAGGGGCGGAAAACACTGAAGCTTTCTTT; cdr3_aa: CSLGTGAENTEAFF
j_call: TRBJ1-5; v_call: TRBV11-3; cdr3_length: 15; d_call: -; clone_size: -; cdr3_nt: TGTGCCAGCAGCGTAGGAGGGTCCGGGGATCAGCCCCAGCATTTT; cdr3_aa: CASSVGGSGDQPQHF
j_call: TRBJ2-1; v_call: TRBV18; cdr3_length: 14; d_call: -; clone_size: -; cdr3_nt: TGTGCCAGCTCCGGACTGAGTAGGAACAATGAGCAGTTCTTC; cdr3_aa: CASSGLSRNNEQFF
j_call: TRBJ2-2; v_call: TRBV15; cdr3_length: 14; d_call: TRBD1; clone_size: -; cdr3_nt: TGTGCCACCAGAGGACAGGGTAATACCGGGGAGCTGTTTTTT; cdr3_aa: CATRGQGNTGELFF
j_call: TRBJ2-2; v_call: TRBV29-1; cdr3_length: 13; d_call: -; clone_size: -; cdr3_nt: TGCAGCGTTCAATCCGGGAGTTCCCGGGAGCTGTTTTTT; cdr3_aa: CSVQSGSSRELFF
j_call: TRBJ2-2; v_call: TRBV5-4; cdr3_length: 14; d_call: -; clone_size: once; cdr3_nt: TGTGCCAGCAGAACATTAGCTGCCACCGGGGAGCTGTTTTTT; cdr3_aa: CASRTLAATGELFF
j_call: TRBJ2-7; v_call: TRBV6-1; cdr3_length: 15; d_call: -; clone_size: -; cdr3_nt: TGTGCCAGCAGTGAAGCGTTGGGGGCTGGCTACGAGCAGTACTTC; cdr3_aa: CASSEALGAGYEQYF
j_call: TRBJ1-2; v_call: TRBV19; cdr3_length: 13; d_call: TRBD1; clone_size: -; cdr3_nt: TGTGCCAGTAGTATCAGCAGGGGGCTTGGCTACACCTTC; cdr3_aa: CASSISRGLGYTF
j_call: TRBJ1-2; v_call: TRBV7-2; cdr3_length: 13; d_call: -; clone_size: -; cdr3_nt: TGTGCCAGCAGCTCTCGGGGTACTGATGGCTACACCTTC; cdr3_aa: CASSSRGTDGYTF
j_call: TRBJ2-7; v_call: TRBV29-1; cdr3_length: 13; d_call: TRBD1; clone_size: -; cdr3_nt: TGCCGAGAGTCGGACAGGTTCTCCTACGAGCAGTACTTC; cdr3_aa: CRESDRFSYEQYF
j_call: TRBJ1-5; v_call: TRBV21-1; cdr3_length: 15; d_call: -; clone_size: few; cdr3_nt: TGTGCCAGCAGGGGACAGGGGGCTGTTAATGAGCCCCAGCATTTT; cdr3_aa: CASRGQGAVNEPQHF
j_call: TRBJ1-5; v_call: TRBV27; cdr3_length: 18; d_call: TRBD1; clone_size: -; cdr3_nt: TGTGCCAGCAGTTTTTTTGGGCCGCCCAGGGGGTATGATCAGCCCCAGCATTTT; cdr3_aa: CASSFFGPPRGYDQPQHF
j_call: TRBJ2-7; v_call: TRBV4-2; cdr3_length: 15; d_call: -; clone_size: few; cdr3_nt: TGTGCCAGCAGCCAAGAAATGGTAGCATGGTACGAGCAGTACTTC; cdr3_aa: CASSQEMVAWYEQYF
j_call: TRBJ2-2; v_call: TRBV2; cdr3_length: 13; d_call: TRBD2; clone_size: -; cdr3_nt: TGTGCAGGCGGGGGGGCTGGCACCGGGGAGCTGTTTTTT; cdr3_aa: CAGGGAGTGELFF
j_call: TRBJ2-1; v_call: TRBV5-4; cdr3_length: 15; d_call: -; clone_size: -; cdr3_nt: TGTGCCAGCAGCCGAGAAGCGGCCCAGAGCCATGAGCAGTTCTTC; cdr3_aa: CASSREAAQSHEQFF
j_call: TRBJ2-5; v_call: TRBV4-1; cdr3_length: 13; d_call: -; clone_size: -; cdr3_nt: TGCGCCAGCAGCCTTCTGAGGGGGGAGACCCAGTACTTC; cdr3_aa: CASSLLRGETQYF
j_call: TRBJ1-1; v_call: TRBV9; cdr3_length: 15; d_call: -; clone_size: -; cdr3_nt: TGTGCCAGCAGCCCCTCTAGCGGGTTGAACACTGAAGCTTTCTTT; cdr3_aa: CASSPSSGLNTEAFF
j_call: TRBJ1-1; v_call: TRBV7-9; cdr3_length: 13; d_call: -; clone_size: once; cdr3_nt: TGTGCCAGCAGCCAACAGGTGAACACTGAAGCTTTCTTT; cdr3_aa: CASSQQVNTEAFF
j_call: TRBJ1-6; v_call: TRBV6-5; cdr3_length: 14; d_call: -; clone_size: -; cdr3_nt: TGTGCCAGCAGAGCCTCTATCTATAATTCACCCCTCCACTTT; cdr3_aa: CASRASIYNSPLHF